Following are 14 T cell receptor beta chains from one sample sequenced in a study of OX40 agonist ivuxolimab in advanced cancers. Some clones are missing from TCRdb's copy, which holds only in-frame ones; the method was immunoSEQ multiplex PCR. The table lists about 58,000 clones, around 84% of them singletons, with 0.85% to 1% in the top ten. The material sequenced was CD4+ or CD8+ T cells sorted from blood, taken in a trial of the OX40 agonist ivuxolimab. Receptors were obtained from an adult with an advanced solid tumor such as melanoma, head and neck, liver or kidney cancer.

This clone was counted a single time. V is TRBV18 and J is TRBJ2-7; 9 bases are shared with TRBD1. With V trimmed by 3 bases and J by 7 bases, 4 bases remained unmatched. The CDR3 has 13 amino acids. Germline lookup yields CDR1 KGHSH and CDR2 LQKENI. The CDR3 nucleotides are TGTGCCAGCTCACCTGGGACAGGGCGAGAGCAGTACTTC. Translated: CASSPGTGREQYF.

Relative to its sample, this clone is medium-sized. This rearrangement joins TRBV6-5 to TRBJ2-3; TRBD2 is a possible D gene (6 bases). This CDR3 is built from 14 residues. Germline V gene sequence: CDR1 MNHEY, CDR2 SVGAGI. V was clipped by 5 bases and J by 2 bases, with 11 bases between them. In DNA form, the CDR3 reads TGTGCCAGCAGTCTAAGCGGGTTCACAGATACGCAGTATTTT. It encodes CASSLSGFTDTQYF.

The chain uses TRBV2 and TRBJ2-5; 9 bases map to TRBD2. The J call may be faulty, since TRBJ2-7 better matches the DNA end. The germline V gene has CDR1 SNHLY and CDR2 FYNNEI. There are 14 residues in the CDR3. For the CDR3, the DNA is TGTGCCAGCAGTGGGACTAGCGTTTCGTACGAGCAGTACTTC. Translated: CASSGTSVSYEQYF.

The genes are TRBV30 and TRBJ1-5; no firm D call. The CDR3 loop spans 14 amino acids. V lost 0 bases, J lost 3 bases, and 9 bases lay in between. The germline gives CDR1 GTSNPN, CDR2 SVGIG (reference sequence). CDR3: CAWSVSTYNQPQHF. The CDR3 DNA reads as TGTGCCTGGAGTGTATCCACTTACAATCAGCCCCAGCATTTT. The full variable domain, its missing parts supplied by reference TRBV30 and TRBJ1-5, is SQTIHQWPATLVQPVGSPLSLECTVEGTSNPNLYWYRQAAGRGLQLLFYSVGIGQISSEVPQNLSASRPQDRQFILSSKKLLLSDSGFYLCAWSVSTYNQPQHFGDGTRLSIL.

The gene calls are TRBV5-1 and TRBJ2-7; TRBD2 might be the D (5 bases). Trimming removed 5 bases at V and 7 bases at J, with 19 bases between. The CDR3 sequence is 14 residues long. Germline assignment: CDR1 SGHRS and CDR2 YFSETQ. The CDR3 region is CASRLGGLESEQYF. CDR3 DNA sequence: TGCGCCAGCAGGCTCGGAGGTCTGGAGAGTGAGCAGTACTTC.

This clone was counted a single time. This sequence joins TRBV5-4 and TRBJ2-1; 14 nucleotides line up with TRBD2. Trimming cost V 4 bases and J 7 bases; bases outside gene matches: 10. Germline CDR1 SGHNT, CDR2 YYREEE (reference sequence). CDR3 length equals 17 residues. The CDR3 nucleotides are TGTGCCAGCAGCCCCTCGACTAGCGGGGGGGCGTGGAATGAGCAGTTCTTC. It is translated as CASSPSTSGGAWNEQFF.

Remarks on this clone: One junction end disagrees with the germline gene, perhaps due to a read error. The V call is TRBV6-1, the J call TRBJ2-3, with 8 bases fitting TRBD1. CDR1 MNHNS and CDR2 SASEGT come from the germline V gene. CDR3 length equals 15 residues. In nucleotides, the CDR3 is TGTGCCAGCAGGGAAGGACAGGGCGTACGAGATACGCAGTATTTT. Translated: CASREGQGVRDTQYF.

The chain links TRBV19 to TRBJ1-1; D unresolved. This CDR3 has 14 residues. V was trimmed by 2 bases and J by 5 bases, leaving 12 bases between them. Germline loops: CDR1 LNHDA, CDR2 SQIVND (reference sequence). CDR3 coding DNA: TGTGCCAGTAGTATATCGAGGACGGGGACTGAAGCTTTCTTT. Translated: CASSISRTGTEAFF.

This chain joins TRBV27 and TRBJ1-2; TRBD1 aligns across 9 bases. CDR3 length: 15 residues. Germline CDR1 MNHEY, CDR2 SMNVEV (reference sequence). The V segment lost 2 bases and the J segment 4 bases; nucleotides outside the gene matches: 5. This CDR3 is CASSLGGQGLYGYTF. The CDR3 DNA reads as TGTGCCAGCAGTTTAGGGGGACAGGGTCTCTATGGCTACACCTTC.

V usage is TRBV5-1 and J usage is TRBJ2-5; TRBD1 matches at 11 bases. CDR1 and CDR2 (germline): SGHRS, YFSETQ. The CDR3 extends over 15 amino acids. V shed 4 bases, J shed 4 bases, and the junction held 6 bases outside the gene matches. The CDR3 sequence is CASSTGQGAGETQYF. Here the CDR3 DNA reads TGCGCCAGCAGCACAGGACAGGGGGCAGGAGAGACCCAGTACTTC.

V gene TRBV7-6 combines with J gene TRBJ1-1; 10 positions agree with TRBD1. Looked up from germline, CDR1 is SGHVS and CDR2 is FNYEAQ. This CDR3 has 17 residues. The junction had 6 bases not matched to a gene; V was cut back by 2 bases and J by 0 bases. The CDR3 reads CASSLRRTGGVNTEAFF. DNA of the CDR3: TGTGCCAGCAGCTTAAGGAGGACAGGGGGAGTGAACACTGAAGCTTTCTTT.

V is TRBV9 and J is TRBJ2-7; either TRBD1 or TRBD2 may supply D (6 bases each). CDR1 and CDR2 from the germline V gene are SGDLS and YYNGEE. This CDR3 region has 14 residues. V gave up 0 bases and J gave up 4 bases, with 11 bases separating them. In nucleotides, the CDR3 is TGTGCCAGCAGCGTAGGGGGGGCGCAGTACGAGCAGTACTTC. It translates to CASSVGGAQYEQYF.

The count of this clone is one. The chain is built from TRBV6-5 and TRBJ1-4; D uncertain. The V and J ends lost 8 bases and 8 bases respectively, with 15 bases between them. CDR1 is MNHEY, CDR2 SVGAGI, per germline. CDR3 size: 13 residues. The DNA of the CDR3 is TGTGCCAGCCAAAGGACGGGGAAGGAAAAACTGTTTTTT. This codes for CASQRTGKEKLFF.

V is TRBV2 and J is TRBJ2-7; D is perhaps TRBD2 (6 bases). Trimming removed 7 bases from V and 0 bases from J, with 16 bases in between. The CDR3 is 15 amino acids. CDR1 is SNHLY, CDR2 FYNNEI, per germline. The CDR3 DNA reads as TGTGCCAGCATATCTAGGAGGGGCAGCTCCTACGAGCAGTACTTC. Protein sequence: CASISRRGSSYEQYF.